The clone carrying this T cell receptor (beta chain) occurred a few times. The data were produced by immunoSEQ multiplex PCR, yet TCRdb's version contains in-frame clones alone and is incomplete. The data hold fewer than 200,000 clones, with 80% observed a single time. These data belong to a study of blood T cell repertoires in COVID-19. The CDR3 sequence is 17 residues long. The receptor comes from a man in his 70s with active or convalescent COVID-19. Input material: peripheral blood. The chain joins TRBV21-1 to TRBJ2-7; TRBD1, the table's D call, lacks a check against the DNA. TRBV21-1 is flagged as a pseudogene. CDR3 loop: CASSRDSDIRISYEQYF. The CDR3 DNA follows: TGTGCCAGCAGCAGGGATTCGGACATACGCATCTCCTACGAGCAGTACTTC.